This TCR beta chain is drawn from a study of blood T cell repertoires in COVID-19. Looking at the study overall: Sources were T cells, B-cell-depleted T cells, or PBMCs; the material itself was cDNA or gDNA.

Participant ages covered roughly 18 to 89 years across 24 US areas. Grouping used clinical history reported by participants in a survey and questionnaire. Clones were sequenced by immunoSEQ multiplex PCR, and TCRdb holds only the in-frame ones, with some missing. This table holds about 160,000 clones, over 75% found once. Germline loops: CDR1 MNHEY, CDR2 SMNVEV (reference sequence). Unmatched junction bases numbered 12, after V lost 6 bases and J lost 5 bases. There are 16 residues in the CDR3. Specimen: PBMCs or T cells enriched from blood (not recorded which). The V gene is TRBV27, the J gene TRBJ1-1; 10 bases are a match to TRBD1. This receptor was identified in a woman in her forties or fifties who had recovered from COVID-19. CDR3 sequence: CASSATGGAGRTEAFF. The CDR3 nucleotides are TGTGCCAGCAGCGCGACAGGGGGCGCGGGAAGGACTGAAGCTTTCTTT.